The next 9 T cell receptor beta chains were all read from a single sample in a study of T cells in Graves' hyperthyroidism and ophthalmopathy. Regions amplified from RNA transcripts were the TCR beta CDR3 regions. The HTBI primer set served for first-round RT-PCR of the TCR CDR3. TCRdb reprocessed the multiplex PCR reads via MiXCR and lists one record per CDR3 protein. The sample holds under 800,000 distinct CDR3 sequences; approximately 15% are singletons and the top ten take roughly 10%. The sample comprised blood. Receptor source: a woman under 30 with Graves' hyperthyroidism.

This chain uses TRBV7-9 with TRBJ2-7, with D perhaps matching TRBD1 or TRBD2 (6 bases each). The CDR3 spans 16 residues. Trimming shortened V by 3 bases and J by 4 bases, and 19 bases separated the two germline ends. Looked up from germline, CDR1 is SEHNR and CDR2 is FQNEAQ (reference sequence). DNA for the CDR3: TGTGCCAGCAGCTTCCCCCCGGGGGCTGGGGAATACGAGCAGTACTTC. This translates into CASSFPPGAGEYEQYF.

At least ten counts were recorded for this clonotype. As DNA, the CDR3 is TGTGCCAGCAGGAGGGGGGACAGGCCCAATCAGCCCCAGCATTTT. Translated, it gives CASRRGDRPNQPQHF. J is TRBJ1-5 and V is TRBV2, with 8 bases identical to TRBD1. From germline, CDR1 is SNHLY and CDR2 FYNNEI. The V gene end was trimmed by 6 bases and the J gene end by 3 bases; junction bases not matched to a gene: 7. The CDR3 contains 15 residues. Combining the CDR3 with reference TRBV2 and TRBJ1-5 gives the whole variable domain EPEVTQTPSHQVTQMGQEVILRCVPISNHLYFYWYRQILGQKVEFLVSFYNNEISEKSEIFDDQFSVERPDGSNFTLKIRSTKLEDSAMYFCASRRGDRPNQPQHFGDGTRLSIL.

This clonotype was detected many times. V and J are TRBV12-3 or TRBV12-4 and TRBJ2-7; 7 nucleotides align to TRBD2. This CDR3 region has 17 residues. With 7 bases clipped from V and 4 bases from J, the junction kept 19 bases outside the gene matches. The CDR3 spells CASTHSLGGLDSYEQYF. CDR3 in DNA: TGTGCCAGCACTCATTCCCTGGGTGGACTAGACTCTTACGAGCAGTACTTC.

This clonotype was recorded at least ten times. The chain uses TRBV27 and TRBJ2-3, with no clear D. The V gene lost 4 bases and the J gene lost 3 bases, with 8 bases spanning the gap. Germline loops: CDR1 MNHEY, CDR2 SMNVEV (reference sequence). The CDR3 contains 13 residues. This CDR3 is CASSSQRTDTQYF. The DNA of the CDR3 is TGTGCCAGCAGTTCTCAGAGAACAGATACGCAGTATTTT.

To note about this clonotype: Since a much larger clone is just one base distant, this may be a read error. The CDR3 end shows no conserved phenylalanine or tryptophan, and so a read error is likely. The chain joins TRBV20-1 to TRBJ1-1, with 8 bases lining up with TRBD1. CDR3 size: 14 residues. CDR1 and CDR2 (germline): DFQATT, SNEGSKA (reference sequence). With V trimmed by 4 bases and J by 0 bases, 4 bases remained unmatched. The CDR3 reads CSAKTGVMNTEAFL. CDR3 sequence (DNA): TGCAGTGCTAAGACAGGGGTCATGAACACTGAAGCTTTCCTT.

This clonotype was found a few times. The chain is built from TRBV6-1 and TRBJ2-7; 13 bases line up with TRBD2. The CDR3 covers 15 residues. The germline gives CDR1 MNHNS, CDR2 SASEGT. V shed 5 bases and J 6 bases; nucleotides not matched to a gene: 7. CDR3 loop: CASSPRGTSGTEQYF. For the CDR3, the DNA is TGTGCCAGCAGTCCCCGCGGGACTAGCGGGACCGAGCAGTACTTC.

This clonotype was observed many times. This sequence joins TRBV30 and TRBJ1-1; D uncertain. Deletions cut 0 bases from V and 1 base from J, with 12 bases between. Germline V lookup: CDR1 GTSNPN, CDR2 SVGIG (reference sequence). The CDR3 loop spans 15 amino acids. Written as DNA, the CDR3 is TGTGCCTGGAGTGTAGTTGCGGGGAAGAACACTGAAGCTTTCTTT. Its translation: CAWSVVAGKNTEAFF.

This clonotype was counted ten times or more. V is TRBV7-3 and J is TRBJ2-3; TRBD2 matches at 7 bases. Germline V gives CDR1 SGHTA, CDR2 FQGTGA. This CDR3 has 14 residues. Trimming took 1 base from V and 4 from J; bases not matched to a gene: 2. The CDR3 DNA reads TGTGCCAGCAGCTTAATGCTAGCGGCAGATACGCAGTATTTT. Its translation is CASSLMLAADTQYF.

This clonotype was counted a few times. The V and J genes are TRBV2 and TRBJ2-7; D is ambiguous. V gave up 2 bases and J gave up 5 bases, with 7 bases separating them. Germline CDR1 reads SNHLY; CDR2 reads FYNNEI. CDR3 size: 12 residues. The CDR3 region has the DNA TGTGCCAGCAGTGAACTGAGCCACGAGCAGTACTTC. This sequence encodes CASSELSHEQYF.